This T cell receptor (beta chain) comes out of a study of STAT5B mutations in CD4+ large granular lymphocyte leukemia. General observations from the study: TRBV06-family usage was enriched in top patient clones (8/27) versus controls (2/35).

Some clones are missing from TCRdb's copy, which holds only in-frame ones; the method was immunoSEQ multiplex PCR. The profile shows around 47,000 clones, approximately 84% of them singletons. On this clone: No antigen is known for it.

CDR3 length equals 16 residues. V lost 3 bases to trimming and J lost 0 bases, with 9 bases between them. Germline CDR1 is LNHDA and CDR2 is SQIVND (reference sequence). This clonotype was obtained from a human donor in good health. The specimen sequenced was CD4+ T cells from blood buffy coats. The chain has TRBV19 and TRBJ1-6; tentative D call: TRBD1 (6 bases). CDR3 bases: TGTGCCAGTAGTATCGGGGACATCTCCTATAATTCACCCCTCCACTTT. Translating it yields CASSIGDISYNSPLHF.